The entry below gives a single T cell receptor (beta chain) sequence along with its context. These data are taken from a study of T-cell reconstitution after alpha-beta-depleted transplantation in children. Unique molecular identifiers were built into the TCRbeta library. TCRdb re-analysed the PCR reads in MiXCR, keeping a single row per CDR3 protein. The table includes 300,000 to 350,000 distinct CDR3 sequences, about 17% detected once. The sample here was PBMCs, mostly from graft donor cells, taken 360 days after TCRalphabeta/CD19-depleted stem cell transplant. The TCR was taken from a male patient between 2 and 9 years old who had a stem cell transplant for acute lymphoblastic leukemia, so the T cells may come from the graft donor.

CDR3 loop: CASSQDRTGISPQHF. As DNA, the CDR3 is TGTGCCAGCAGCCAAGATCGGACAGGGATAAGTCCCCAGCATTTT. This chain links TRBV4-2 with TRBJ1-5, with TRBD1 matching over 8 bases. CDR1 and CDR2 (germline): LGHNA, YNFKEQ. V was clipped by 0 bases and J by 10 bases; unmatched bases: 8. This CDR3 is built from 15 residues.